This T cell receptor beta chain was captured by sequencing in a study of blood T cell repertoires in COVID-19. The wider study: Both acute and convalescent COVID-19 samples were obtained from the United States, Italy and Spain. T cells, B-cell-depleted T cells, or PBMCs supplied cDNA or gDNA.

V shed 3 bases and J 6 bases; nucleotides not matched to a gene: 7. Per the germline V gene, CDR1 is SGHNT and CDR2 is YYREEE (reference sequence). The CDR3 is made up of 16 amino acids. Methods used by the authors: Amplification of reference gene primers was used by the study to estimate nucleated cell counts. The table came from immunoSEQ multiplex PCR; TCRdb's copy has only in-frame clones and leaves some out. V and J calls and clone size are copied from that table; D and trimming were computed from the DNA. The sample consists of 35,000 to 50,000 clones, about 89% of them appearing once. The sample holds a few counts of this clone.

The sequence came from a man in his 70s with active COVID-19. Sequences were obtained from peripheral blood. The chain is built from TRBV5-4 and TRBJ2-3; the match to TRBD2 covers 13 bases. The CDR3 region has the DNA TGTGCCAGCAGCTCGGGACTAGCGGGGACCCTGGATACGCAGTATTTT. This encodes CASSSGLAGTLDTQYF.